This T cell receptor (beta chain) was captured in a study of blood T cell repertoires in COVID-19 (dated by TCRdb to about 2020). For the wider study: Samples from collaborators originated in the United States, Italy and Spain and spanned both the acute and convalescent phases of COVID-19. The prospective study material was composed of cDNA or gDNA derived from T cells, B-cell-depleted T cells, or PBMCs. Deeply sampled blood TCRbeta repertoires from subjects exposed to, actively infected with, or recovered from COVID-19 were included in the dataset. The repertoires were made available in a free public database intended to serve as a resource for research on the immune response to SARS-CoV-2. Samples were obtained from the ongoing ImmuneRACE study (first 160 participants) and from over 1,000 subjects provided by 6 global collaborators. Sample metadata almost always included a de-identified subject ID, COVID-19 status, age in years and sex. Where available, HLA class I and class II types were taken from metadata supplied by the sample provider and were not determined by assay-based typing.

The germline V and J ends show losses of 6 bases and 8 bases respectively, and no gene match explains 3 bases of the junction. Reading the germline V gene (reference sequence) gives CDR1 SEHNR and CDR2 FQNEAQ. The CDR3 holds 12 amino acids from the cysteine to the phenylalanine. Only the CDR3 portion is preserved as DNA: 36 bases, with reading frame beginning at the first base. A remark on this clone: The antigen it binds to is not known. No much larger clone is present one base from it, and per-base qualities are unavailable.

Summary of the overall study and its limitations: How much clinical and demographic metadata was included differed by source and by participant, and the metadata was provided uncurated.

TCRbeta CDR3 regions were amplified from genomic DNA by means of the immunoSEQ Assay, a bias-controlled multiplex PCR. Under the source paper's analysis protocol: The number of nucleated cells in each sample was estimated by amplification of reference gene primers within the assay. To quantify the absolute abundance of each unique TCRbeta CDR3 rearrangement, sequence reads were collapsed and filtered. Productive Simpson clonality was computed per sample as the square root of Simpson's diversity index over productive rearrangements. Sourced from immuneACCESS, this table was stored by TCRdb with only in-frame sequences that have V and J called. A share of the clones is absent; for the studies checked, an unresolved V gene accounts for under half, and the remainder has no known explanation. V, J and clone size derive from that table, while D and trimming were established from the DNA sequence. The sample includes about 190,000 clones, with approximately 84% observed a single time. Clones ranked in the top ten supply approximately 3% of the sample.

Participants in the prospective study were enrolled through a virtual design, were aged about 18 to 100 years, and lived in 24 United States geographic areas. In the prospective study, cohorts were assigned on the basis of participant-reported clinical history obtained from a screening survey and a study questionnaire. Recovered participants in ImmuneRACE Cohort 3 were defined by two consecutive negative NP/OP PCR tests, clearance by a healthcare professional, or resolution of symptoms. In the prospective study, whole blood, serum and a nasopharyngeal or oropharyngeal swab were collected from each participant by mobile phlebotomists. Prospective study participants could optionally give additional blood draws and questionnaires over an approximately 2-month period. Blood samples from the prospective study were shipped frozen or at room temperature prior to DNA extraction.

The chain employs TRBV7-9 and TRBJ2-1; TRBD1 lines up with 8 middle nucleotides. The TCR was taken from a woman aged 30 to 39 who had recovered from COVID-19. The material sequenced was PBMCs or T cells enriched from blood (not recorded which). The bases are TGTGCCAGCAGGGCAGGGGGCTATGAGCAGTTCTTC. Its coded protein is CASRAGGYEQFF.